This T cell receptor beta chain was documented in a study of shared clonotypes between healthy human individuals. Each of the donors was a healthy adult who was HIV-negative and had not had a recent acute infection or vaccination. CD4+ cells yielded CD45RA+ naive and CD45RA-negative memory subsets. Produced via immunoSEQ multiplex PCR; TCRdb's table is partial and in-frame only. The table lists a few million clones, 90% to 95% of them singletons. The sample comprised naive CD4+ T cells from PBMCs. Described subset: CD45RA+ positively selected. The sequence derives from a man younger than 35 in good health. Some clones in this sample may be carry-over from other donors' samples.

The CDR3 region is CASRTGYNEQFF. For the CDR3, the DNA is TGCGCCAGCAGGACAGGCTACAATGAGCAGTTCTTC. The chain uses TRBV5-1 and TRBJ2-1; the D gene is possibly TRBD1 (6 bases). Trimming pared 5 bases from V and 3 bases from J, leaving 6 bases between. CDR1 is SGHRS, CDR2 YFSETQ, per germline. This CDR3 has 12 amino acids.